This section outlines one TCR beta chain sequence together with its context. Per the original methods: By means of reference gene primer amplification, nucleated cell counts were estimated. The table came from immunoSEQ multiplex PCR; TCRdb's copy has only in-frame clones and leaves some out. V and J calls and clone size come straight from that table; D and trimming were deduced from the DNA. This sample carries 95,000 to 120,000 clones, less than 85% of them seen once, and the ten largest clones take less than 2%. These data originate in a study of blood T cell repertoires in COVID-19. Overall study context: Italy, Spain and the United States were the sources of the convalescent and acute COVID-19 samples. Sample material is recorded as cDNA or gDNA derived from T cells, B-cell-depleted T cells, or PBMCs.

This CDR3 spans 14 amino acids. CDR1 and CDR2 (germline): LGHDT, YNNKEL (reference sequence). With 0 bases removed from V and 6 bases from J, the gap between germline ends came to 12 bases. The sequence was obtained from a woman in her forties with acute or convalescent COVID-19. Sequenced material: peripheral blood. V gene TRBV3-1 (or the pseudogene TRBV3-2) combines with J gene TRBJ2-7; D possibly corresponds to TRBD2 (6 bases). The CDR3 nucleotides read TGTGCCAGCAGCCAAGATTGGGGAGGTCGCGAGCAGTACTTC. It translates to CASSQDWGGREQYF.